Below are 17 T cell receptor beta chains sequenced from a single sample in a study of Ad26.COV2.S vaccination and SARS-CoV-2 variants. Described treatment: some 20 received Ad26.COV2.S at low or high dose, single or two shots; roughly five received placebo; per-sample allocation not given. Samples were taken on day 63 after the first vaccine or placebo injection. Sequencing was performed with immunoSEQ multiplex PCR; in TCRdb, only in-frame clones are kept and a portion is missing. Of about 460,000 clones listed, about nine tenths are singletons. The input for sequencing was peripheral blood, taken in a trial of Ad26.COV2.S vaccine versus placebo. The source is a person between 18 and 65 years old who received the Ad26.COV2.S COVID-19 vaccine or a placebo.

The chain employs TRBV19 and TRBJ2-2, with 9 bases that match TRBD1. V lost 5 bases to trimming and J lost 1 base; unmatched junction nucleotides: 5. Germline CDR1 reads LNHDA; CDR2 reads SQIVND (reference sequence). This CDR3 contains 16 residues. DNA of the CDR3: TGTGCCAGTAGTCGCCCGGACAGGGGGAACACCGGGGAGCTGTTTTTT. Encoded protein: CASSRPDRGNTGELFF. Together with reference TRBV19 and TRBJ2-2, the CDR3 gives the full variable domain: DGGITQSPKYLFRKEGQNVTLSCEQNLNHDAMYWYRQDPGQGLRLIYYSQIVNDFQKGDIAEGYSVSREKKESFPLTVTSAQKNPTAFYLCASSRPDRGNTGELFFGEGSRLTVL.

The genes are TRBV10-1 and TRBJ1-1; D remains unclear. The ends were cut back, 6 bases at V and 2 bases at J, with 19 bases in the middle. The CDR3 runs to 16 residues. Germline CDR1 and CDR2: WNHNN and SYGVQD (reference sequence). The CDR3 sequence: CASSGGLGGGNTEAFF. DNA of the CDR3: TGCGCCAGCAGCGGAGGCTTGGGCGGTGGAAACACTGAAGCTTTCTTT.

This sequence joins TRBV5-5 and TRBJ1-2; TRBD1 might be the D (5 bases). Germline V gives CDR1 SGHKS, CDR2 YYEKEE (reference sequence). The CDR3 is made up of 15 amino acids. V dropped 0 bases and J dropped 0 bases, with 9 bases sitting between them. The CDR3 DNA reads as TGTGCCAGCAGCTTGGAAAACAGGCCTAACTATGGCTACACCTTC. This sequence encodes CASSLENRPNYGYTF.

The chain uses TRBV11-2 and TRBJ2-3; D gene uncertain. Trimming took 3 bases from V and 2 from J, leaving 9 bases between them. The CDR3 extends over 14 amino acids. Germline lookup yields CDR1 SGHAT and CDR2 FQNNGV. The CDR3 DNA follows: TGTGCCAGCAGCTTCGATCGTTTCACAGATACGCAGTATTTT. Its translation is CASSFDRFTDTQYF.

This chain joins TRBV19 and TRBJ2-3; D is possibly TRBD2 (6 bases). CDR1 and CDR2 (germline): LNHDA, SQIVND (reference sequence). The CDR3 covers 15 residues. V was shortened by 6 bases and J by 3 bases, with 16 bases between the two germline ends. CDR3 sequence: CASSPGGFGTDTQYF. CDR3 nucleotides: TGTGCCAGTAGCCCCGGAGGGTTCGGGACAGATACGCAGTATTTT.

The V call is TRBV5-4, the J call TRBJ1-4, with a possible D match to TRBD1 (6 bases). The V end was cut by 3 bases, the J end by 7 bases, with 16 bases between. CDR3 size: 15 residues. Per the germline V gene, CDR1 is SGHNT and CDR2 is YYREEE (reference sequence). This chain's CDR3 is CASSSGGGAREKLFF. In nucleotides, the CDR3 is TGTGCCAGCAGCTCCGGAGGGGGGGCCCGTGAAAAACTGTTTTTT.

The J gene is TRBJ1-1, the V gene TRBV19, with D maybe TRBD1 (6 bases). Germline V gene lookup returns CDR1 LNHDA and CDR2 SQIVND (reference sequence). V lost 7 bases to trimming and J lost 0 bases, with 12 bases between them. This CDR3 is 14 amino acids long. The CDR3 protein is CASNGQSMNTEAFF. The CDR3, as DNA: TGTGCCAGTAACGGACAGTCCATGAACACTGAAGCTTTCTTT.

The V call is TRBV5-4, the J call TRBJ2-1, with D uncertain. This CDR3 region has 14 residues. Germline CDR1 is SGHNT and CDR2 is YYREEE (reference sequence). The V end lost 0 bases, the J end lost 0 bases, and 4 bases lay between the germline ends. The CDR3 reads CASSLGYSYNEQFF. CDR3 nucleotides: TGTGCCAGCAGCTTGGGGTACTCCTACAATGAGCAGTTCTTC.

There are a few counts of this clone. The genes are TRBV10-1 and TRBJ2-5; D is possibly TRBD1 (5 bases). The germline V gene has CDR1 WNHNN and CDR2 SYGVQD (reference sequence). The length of the CDR3 is 13 residues. The V gene lost 3 bases and the J gene lost 5 bases, with 10 bases spanning the gap. The CDR3 here is CASSERGRETQYF. The CDR3 DNA is TGCGCCAGCAGTGAAAGGGGCCGTGAGACCCAGTACTTC.

V usage is TRBV5-6 and J usage is TRBJ2-5; TRBD1 or TRBD2 may be the D gene (6 bases each). This CDR3 is built from 16 residues. V gave up 1 base and J gave up 0 bases, with 13 bases separating them. CDR1 SGHDT and CDR2 YYEEEE come from the germline V gene. CDR3 in DNA: TGTGCCAGCAGCTTGCGGGCAGGGGACTACCAAGAGACCCAGTACTTC. Protein: CASSLRAGDYQETQYF.

The chain recombines TRBV5-4 with TRBJ1-2; 8 nucleotides match TRBD1. The CDR3 runs 13 residues. The V gene end was trimmed by 5 bases and the J gene end by 8 bases; junction bases not matched to a gene: 8. Germline V gene lookup returns CDR1 SGHNT and CDR2 YYREEE (reference sequence). This chain's CDR3 is CASSRTGGKGYTF. The CDR3 region has the DNA TGTGCCAGCAGTCGTACAGGGGGGAAGGGCTACACCTTC.

The chain combines TRBV6-6 with TRBJ1-2; unclear D gene. The CDR3 consists of 14 residues. The V gene's germline CDR1 is MNHNY and CDR2 SVGAGI (reference sequence). Trimming took off 2 bases at V and 0 bases at J, with 7 bases between the two ends. CDR3 residues: CASSYGSSNYGYTF. CDR3 DNA: TGTGCCAGCAGTTACGGAAGCTCTAACTATGGCTACACCTTC.

J is TRBJ1-4 and V is TRBV5-6, with 9 bases identical to TRBD1. Germline CDR1 is SGHDT and CDR2 is YYEEEE. V lost 1 base and J lost 7; bases outside the gene matches: 8. The CDR3 runs to 16 residues. The CDR3 sequence: CASSLRSGQGFEKLFF. CDR3 bases: TGTGCCAGCAGCTTGAGATCGGGACAGGGATTTGAAAAACTGTTTTTT.

The chain is built from TRBV12-3 or TRBV12-4 and TRBJ1-1; the D is unclear. Trimming left V 5 bases short and J 3 bases short, with 4 bases between. The CDR3 has 11 amino acids. The CDR3 sequence: CASSTDTEAFF. CDR3 coding DNA: TGTGCCAGCAGTACAGACACTGAAGCTTTCTTT.

This chain uses TRBV29-1 with TRBJ1-4; D unresolved. CDR1 and CDR2 from the germline V gene are SQVTM and ANQGSEA. The CDR3 runs to 12 residues. V lost 5 bases to trimming and J lost 8 bases, with 12 bases between them. This CDR3 reads CSVSGSPEKLFF. As DNA, the CDR3 is TGCAGCGTTAGTGGATCGCCCGAAAAACTGTTTTTT. Full variable domain (missing parts from reference TRBV29-1 and TRBJ1-4): SAVISQKPSRDICQRGTSLTIQCQVDSQVTMMFWYRQQPGQSLTLIATANQGSEATYESGFVIDKFPISRPNLTFSTLTVSNMSPEDSSIYLCSVSGSPEKLFFGSGTQLSVL.

The rearrangement links TRBV7-2 to TRBJ1-2, with D maybe TRBD1 (5 bases). V was shortened by 5 bases and J by 4 bases, with 11 bases between the two germline ends. The CDR3 runs to 13 residues. Germline CDR1 is SGHTA and CDR2 is FQGNSA. DNA of the CDR3: TGTGCCAGCAGCACAGGAATCGGCTATGGCTACACCTTC. It specifies CASSTGIGYGYTF. The variable domain in full, with the rest retrieved from reference TRBV7-2 and TRBJ1-2, is GAGVSQSPSNKVTEKGKDVELRCDPISGHTALYWYRQSLGQGLEFLIYFQGNSAPDKSGLPSDRFSAERTGGSVSTLTIQRTQQEDSAVYLCASSTGIGYGYTFGSGTRLTVV.

The chain links TRBV4-3 to TRBJ2-5, with D unresolved. This CDR3 comprises 14 residues. V lost 3 bases, J lost 3 bases, and 11 bases lay in between. Germline loops: CDR1 LGHNA, CDR2 YSLEER. The CDR3 is CASSQLPDKETQYF. The CDR3 coding sequence is TGCGCCAGCAGCCAGCTTCCCGACAAAGAGACCCAGTACTTC.